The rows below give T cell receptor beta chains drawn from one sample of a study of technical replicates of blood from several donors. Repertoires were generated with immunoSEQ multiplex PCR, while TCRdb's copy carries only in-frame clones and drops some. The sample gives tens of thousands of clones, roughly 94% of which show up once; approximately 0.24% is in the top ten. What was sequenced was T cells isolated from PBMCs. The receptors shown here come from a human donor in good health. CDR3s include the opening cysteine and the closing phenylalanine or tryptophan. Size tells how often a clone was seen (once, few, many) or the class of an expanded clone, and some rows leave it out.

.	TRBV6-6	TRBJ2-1	CASRTLAGGVNEQFF
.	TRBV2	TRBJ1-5	CASSAKGYTYSNQPQHF
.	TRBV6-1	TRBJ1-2	CASSATGTVFYGYTF
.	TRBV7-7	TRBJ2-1	CASSPLGQVNEQFF
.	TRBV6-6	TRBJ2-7	CASSYALGALLYF
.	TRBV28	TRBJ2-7	CASRGSTGTYEQYF
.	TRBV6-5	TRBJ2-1	CASSWGGNGNEQFF
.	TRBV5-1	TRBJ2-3	CASSLVGLLTDTQYF
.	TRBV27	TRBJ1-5	CASSREWGGQPQHF
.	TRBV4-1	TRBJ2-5	CASSQGDRPQETQYF
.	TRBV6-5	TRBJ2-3	CASSPQGMDTDTQYF
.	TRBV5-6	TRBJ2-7	CASSPTSSGITHEQYF
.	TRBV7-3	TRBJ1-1	CASSATGAFDEAFF
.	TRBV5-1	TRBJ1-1	CASSLGSGWDTEAFF
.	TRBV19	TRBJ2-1	CASSIIRRDYNEQFF
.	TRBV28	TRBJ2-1	CASGLSNEQFF
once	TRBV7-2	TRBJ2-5	CASSSPLDRVQETQYF
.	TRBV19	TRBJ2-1	CASTRDRGTYNEQFF
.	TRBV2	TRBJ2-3	CASSAGGTDTQYF
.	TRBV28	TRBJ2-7	CASIDRSNYEQYF
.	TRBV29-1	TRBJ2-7	CSGSRDRGYEQYF
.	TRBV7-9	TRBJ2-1	CASSLAHGTGDNEQFF
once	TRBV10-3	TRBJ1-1	CAISGGVYNTEAFF
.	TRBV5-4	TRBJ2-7	CASSLDRGTYEQYF
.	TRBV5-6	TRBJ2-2	CASSWGLVGTGELFF
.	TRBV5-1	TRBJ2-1	CASSILTGTDNEQFF
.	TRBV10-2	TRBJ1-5	CASSPTQGYVQPQHF
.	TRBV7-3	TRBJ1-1	CASSFGGEGSTEAFF
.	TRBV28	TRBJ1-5	CASTMGGVDVQPQHF
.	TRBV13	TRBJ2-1	CASSPGLAGAIRGRYEQFF
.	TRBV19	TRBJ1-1	CASTPWEGYLNTEAFF
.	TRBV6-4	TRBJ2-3	CASSLNSGGLGDTQYF
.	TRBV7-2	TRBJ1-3	CASSGWTVSGNTIYF
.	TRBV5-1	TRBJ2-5	CASSVGNYQETQYF
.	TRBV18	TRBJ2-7	CASSQRTGDLSSYEQYF
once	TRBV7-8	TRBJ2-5	CASSPGGGETQYF